Each of the 17 T cell receptor beta chains below was sequenced from the same sample in a study of breast tumors, draining lymph nodes, adjacent tissues. MiXCR was run by TCRdb on the multiplex PCR reads, yielding one entry per CDR3 protein. The sample includes about 15,000 distinct CDR3 sequences, roughly 50% of them seen just once. Input material: tumor-adjacent breast tissue. These receptors were taken from a female donor with breast cancer. Some clones in this sample may be carry-over from other donors' samples.

The gene calls are TRBV27 and TRBJ2-7, with D uncertain. V lost 5 bases and J 0 bases, leaving 14 bases between the germline ends. The germline CDR1 and CDR2 sequences are MNHEY and SMNVEV (reference sequence). CDR3 length equals 15 residues. In DNA, the CDR3 is TGTGCCAGCAGTACTCGGACGGCTAGCTCCTACGAGCAGTACTTC. Its translation: CASSTRTASSYEQYF.

V and J are TRBV6-1 and TRBJ1-3, with D perhaps matching TRBD1 (6 bases). Trimming removed 5 bases from V and 8 bases from J, with 28 bases in between. Germline V gene data show CDR1 as MNHNS and CDR2 as SASEGT. The CDR3 loop spans 18 amino acids. Written as DNA, the CDR3 is TGTGCCAGCAGTCAGTGGACAGTCCGGACTAACTATGGCTACACCATATATTTT. This gives the protein CASSQWTVRTNYGYTIYF.

This clonotype was counted ten times or more. The V and J genes are TRBV12-3 or TRBV12-4 and TRBJ1-2, with 7 bases aligning to TRBD1. CDR3 size: 14 residues. V dropped 6 bases and J dropped 6; count of bases not matched to a gene: 10. In nucleotides, the CDR3 is TGTGCCAGCAGCTATCAGACAGGGTCGGATGGCTACACCTTC. Its protein is CASSYQTGSDGYTF.

Many counts were recorded for this clonotype. This may stem from a read error, because a much larger clone lies one nucleotide away. V gene TRBV12-3 or TRBV12-4 combines with J gene TRBJ2-7; D perhaps matches TRBD1 (6 bases). The CDR3 length is 14 residues. Trimming took 5 bases from V and 0 from J, leaving 11 bases between them. Here the CDR3 reads CASSSTGSSYEQYF. CDR3 DNA sequence: TGTGCCAGCAGTAGCACAGGGTCCTCCTACGAGCAGTACTTC.

This rearrangement joins TRBV11-2 to TRBJ2-3; TRBD2 matches 11 bases. The junction had 0 bases not matched to a gene; V was cut back by 0 bases and J by 1 base. Germline values: CDR1 SGHAT, CDR2 FQNNGV. This CDR3 has 16 residues. CDR3 nucleotides: TGTGCCAGCAGCTTAGAGGGACTAGCGGGCACAGATACGCAGTATTTT. This translates into CASSLEGLAGTDTQYF.

This chain uses TRBV9 with TRBJ2-7; a weak D match, TRBD1 (5 bases). The CDR3 extends over 15 amino acids. The V gene lost 1 base and the J gene lost 5 bases, with 16 bases spanning the gap. From germline, CDR1 is SGDLS and CDR2 YYNGEE. The CDR3 nucleotides are TGTGCCAGCAGCGTATGGTCCAGGGCAGAAGACGAGCAGTACTTC. Encoded protein: CASSVWSRAEDEQYF.

The chain combines TRBV20-1 with TRBJ2-1, with TRBD2 identical over 10 bases. Germline V CDR1 and CDR2: DFQATT, SNEGSKA (reference sequence). Trimming removed 1 base from V and 8 bases from J; junction bases left unmatched: 8. This CDR3 has 15 amino acids. CDR3 nucleotides: TGCAGTGCTAGAGGCAATAGCGGGAGGAGCGATGAGCAGTTCTTC. Translating gives CSARGNSGRSDEQFF.

This clonotype was seen just once. The genes are TRBV12-3 or TRBV12-4 and TRBJ2-1; 14 bases map to TRBD2. The CDR3 contains 19 residues. Trimming cost V 5 bases and J 9 bases; bases outside gene matches: 18. CDR3 amino acids: CASSIMGTSGSGTSREQFF. For the CDR3, the DNA is TGTGCCAGCAGTATAATGGGGACTAGCGGGAGTGGAACGTCACGTGAGCAGTTCTTC.

The J gene is TRBJ2-3, the V gene TRBV4-2; unclear D gene. The CDR3 consists of 12 residues. V gave up 0 bases and J gave up 5 bases, with 3 bases separating them. Per germline, CDR1 LGHNA and CDR2 YNFKEQ. CDR3 coding DNA: TGTGCCAGCAGCCAAGATGGAGATACGCAGTATTTT. Translation gives CASSQDGDTQYF.

At least ten counts were recorded for this clonotype. This chain links TRBV5-5 with TRBJ2-7; possible D gene TRBD2, 7 bases. V gave up 2 bases and J gave up 5 bases, with 23 bases separating them. The germline V gene has CDR1 SGHKS and CDR2 YYEKEE (reference sequence). CDR3 length: 17 residues. The CDR3 sequence: CASSFGGPRREWDEQYF. DNA for the CDR3: TGTGCCAGCAGCTTCGGGGGGCCAAGGCGGGAGTGGGACGAGCAGTACTTC.

This clonotype was seen at least ten times. The chain employs TRBV28 and TRBJ2-6; 7 bases are shared with TRBD1. The CDR3 totals 15 residues. Losses at the gene ends were 4 bases for V and 2 bases for J; bases not matched to a gene: 2. Germline CDR1 MDHEN, CDR2 SYDVKM. Written as DNA, the CDR3 is TGTGCCAGCAGTTCCACAGGGGCTGGGGCCAACGTCCTGACTTTC. It translates to CASSSTGAGANVLTF.

In this sample, this clonotype turned up many times. A single base separates this from a much larger clone, so it may be a read error. The chain has TRBV7-7 and TRBJ2-5; 8 bases are a match to TRBD2. Germline V gene sequence: CDR1 SSHAT, CDR2 FNYEAQ (reference sequence). The CDR3 loop spans 15 amino acids. In DNA, the CDR3 is TGTGCTAGCAGCTTAGGTAGCGGGGCAGAAGAGACCCAGCACTTC. It translates to CASSLGSGAEETQHF.

The V and J genes are TRBV18 and TRBJ1-3; D is undetermined. V was cut by 3 bases and J by 1 base, with 4 bases left in between. The CDR3 consists of 13 residues. CDR1 and CDR2 from the germline V gene are KGHSH and LQKENI. The CDR3 coding sequence is TGTGCCAGCTCACCTACTTCTGGAAACACCATATATTTT. It codes for CASSPTSGNTIYF.

This clonotype appeared many times. V usage is TRBV30 and J usage is TRBJ2-3, with 11 nucleotides matching TRBD1. Losses at the gene ends were 3 bases for V and 8 bases for J; bases not matched to a gene: 7. This CDR3 spans 14 amino acids. CDR1 GTSNPN and CDR2 SVGIG come from the germline V gene (reference sequence). The CDR3 sequence: CAWRKGTGGRTQYF. CDR3 bases: TGTGCCTGGAGGAAGGGGACAGGGGGGCGTACGCAGTATTTT.

Many counts were recorded for this clonotype. The V gene is TRBV6-1, the J gene TRBJ1-5; 7 positions match TRBD1. Germline CDR1 is MNHNS and CDR2 is SASEGT. V trimming: 7 bases; J trimming: 1 base; junction bases outside the gene matches: 4. This CDR3 comprises 14 residues. As DNA, the CDR3 is TGTGCCAGCAATCCGACAGGGAGCAATCAGCCCCAGCATTTT. Translation: CASNPTGSNQPQHF.

In its sample, this clonotype was seen a few times. The chain couples TRBV7-6 to TRBJ1-2, with 10 bases identical to TRBD1. With V trimmed by 7 bases and J by 5 bases, 10 bases remained unmatched. Germline CDR1 reads SGHVS; CDR2 reads FNYEAQ. The CDR3 sequence is 15 residues long. The CDR3 loop is CASIKIRDRGYGYTF. In DNA form, the CDR3 reads TGTGCCAGCATTAAAATTCGGGACAGGGGATATGGCTACACCTTC.

This clonotype appeared many times. A read error is possible here, since a much larger clone lies one base away. This chain uses TRBV7-2 with TRBJ1-4; unclear D gene. This CDR3 is built from 14 residues. Germline values: CDR1 SGHTA, CDR2 FQGNSA. V was trimmed by 3 bases and J by 5 bases, leaving 10 bases between them. The CDR3 sequence: CASSFAGGNEKLFF. The CDR3 DNA sequence: TGTGCCAGCAGCTTTGCAGGAGGGAATGAAAAACTGTTTTTT. Looking up the rest from reference TRBV7-2 and TRBJ1-4 gives the full variable domain: GAGVSQSPSNKVTEKGKDVELRCDPISGHTALYWYRQSLGQGLEFLIYFQGNSAPDKSGLPSDRFSAERTGGSVSTLTIQRTQQEDSAVYLCASSFAGGNEKLFFGSGTQLSVL.